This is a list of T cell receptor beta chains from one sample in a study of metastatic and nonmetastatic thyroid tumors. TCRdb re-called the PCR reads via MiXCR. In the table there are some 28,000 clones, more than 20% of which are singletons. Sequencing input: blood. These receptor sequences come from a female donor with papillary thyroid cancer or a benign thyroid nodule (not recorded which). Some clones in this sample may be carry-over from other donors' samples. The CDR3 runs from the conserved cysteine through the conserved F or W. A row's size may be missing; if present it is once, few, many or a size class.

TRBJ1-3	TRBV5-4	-	CASSFTGKPSSGNTIYF
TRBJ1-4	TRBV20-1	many	CGVTTGGNEKLFF
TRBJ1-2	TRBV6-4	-	CASSPDRSNYGYTF
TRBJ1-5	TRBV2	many	CASRPTGDGNQPQHF
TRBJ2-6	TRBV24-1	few	CATSDPRGSGANVLTF
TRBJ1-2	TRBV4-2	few	CAGSRDAQGAYRGYTF
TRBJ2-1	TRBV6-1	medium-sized	CATRPLSGDEQFF
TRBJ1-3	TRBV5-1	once	CASSARTGGSGNTIYF
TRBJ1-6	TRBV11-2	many	CASSLQGGNSPLHF
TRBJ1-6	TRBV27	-	CATGQGPYNSPLHF
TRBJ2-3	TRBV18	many	CASSPTSGNTQYF
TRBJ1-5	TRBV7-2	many	CASSAGGVQPQHF
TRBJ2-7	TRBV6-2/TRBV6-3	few	CASSYDDTGTVYDSYEQYF
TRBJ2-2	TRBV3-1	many	CASSQGGQMNTGELFF
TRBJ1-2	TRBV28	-	CASTNGQGNYGYTF
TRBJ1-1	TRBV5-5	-	CASSLGLNTEAFF
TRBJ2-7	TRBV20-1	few	CSASDTGLAGFEQYF
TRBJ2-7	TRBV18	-	CASSQQLEYEQYF
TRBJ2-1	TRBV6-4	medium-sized	CASSNLAGYNEQFF
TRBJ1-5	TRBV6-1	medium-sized	CASSDPPRGGGQPQHF
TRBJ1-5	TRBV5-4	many	CASSLRESNQPQHF
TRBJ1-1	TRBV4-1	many	CASSQDFGNLETEAFF
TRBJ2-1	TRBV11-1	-	CASTSYRLAGGEEQFF
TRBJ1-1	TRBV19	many	CASRADRIQNTEAFF
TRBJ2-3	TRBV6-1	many	CASSLVAGALDTQYF
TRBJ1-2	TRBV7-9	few	CASSPGHGAIYVYTF
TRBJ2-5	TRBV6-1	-	CASSRDRVETQYF
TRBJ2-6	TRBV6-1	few	CASSSTRASGANVLTF
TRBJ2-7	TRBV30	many	CAWHDGTGLYEQYF
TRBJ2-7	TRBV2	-	CARRRYRYEQYF
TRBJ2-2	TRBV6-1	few	CASRDLSGVSAGELFF
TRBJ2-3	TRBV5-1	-	CASSSSRASGRSTDTQYF
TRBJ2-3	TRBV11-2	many	CASSLGAGLEDTQYF
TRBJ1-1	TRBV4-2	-	CASSARQGRNTEAFF
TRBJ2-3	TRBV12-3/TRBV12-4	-	CASSRAGTSWRTDTQYF
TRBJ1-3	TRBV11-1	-	CASSLAPGRKILGNTIYF
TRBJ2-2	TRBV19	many	CASTTRPNTGELFF
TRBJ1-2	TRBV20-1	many	CSASRMTGKSYGYTF
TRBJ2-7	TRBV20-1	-	CSARAFQGAHYDQSF
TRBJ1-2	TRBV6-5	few	CASSYSPGSYGYTF
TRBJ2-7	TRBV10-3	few	CAISGGGDRSSYEQYF
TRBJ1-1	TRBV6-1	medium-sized	CASRQTGGTEAFF
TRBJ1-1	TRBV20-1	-	CSPWPRDQNTEAFF